The 28 T cell receptor beta chains listed next were all sequenced from one sample in a study of blood T cell repertoires in COVID-19. Measured with immunoSEQ multiplex PCR; TCRdb has only the in-frame clones, and not every one. The sample records about 180,000 clones, about 85% being singletons. Source material: peripheral blood. The receptors stem from a woman of 80 years or more with acute or convalescent COVID-19.

The chain couples TRBV5-8 to TRBJ2-1; D is unclear. Deletions cut 2 bases from V and 7 bases from J, with 10 bases between. CDR3 length equals 13 residues. Looked up from germline, CDR1 is SGHTS and CDR2 is YDEGEE. The CDR3 here is CASSFAVANEQFF. In DNA, the CDR3 is TGTGCCAGCAGCTTCGCAGTCGCAAATGAGCAGTTCTTC.

The rearrangement links TRBV6-5 to TRBJ2-1; D is possibly TRBD1 (5 bases). This CDR3 has 13 amino acids. Germline CDR1 reads MNHEY; CDR2 reads SVGAGI. V lost 6 bases and J 8 bases, leaving 14 bases between the germline ends. The CDR3 coding sequence is TGTGCCAGCAGAGGCAGGGCGGCCCATGAGCAGTTCTTC. This translates into CASRGRAAHEQFF.

This sequence joins TRBV6-6 and TRBJ1-1, with 8 bases lining up with TRBD1. Germline CDR1 reads MNHNY; CDR2 reads SVGAGI (reference sequence). After removal of 6 bases from V and 6 bases from J, the junction contained 6 bases not matched to a gene. This CDR3 spans 13 amino acids. The CDR3 DNA is TGTGCCAGCAGCACGGACAGGGAGGCTGAAGCTTTCTTT. Protein product: CASSTDREAEAFF.

The chain combines TRBV5-1 with TRBJ1-2; 8 bases are shared with TRBD1. Per the germline V gene, CDR1 is SGHRS and CDR2 is YFSETQ. The CDR3 length is 15 residues. With V trimmed by 4 bases and J by 7 bases, 12 bases remained unmatched. CDR3 coding DNA: TGCGCCAGCAGCCTGCGAGGGGACAGGCCGGGTGGCTACACCTTC. It specifies CASSLRGDRPGGYTF.

The chain employs TRBV5-4 and TRBJ2-3, with TRBD2 identical over 13 bases. Germline CDR1 and CDR2: SGHNT and YYREEE (reference sequence). The CDR3 length is 17 residues. The junction had 5 bases not matched to a gene; V was cut back by 0 bases and J by 4 bases. CDR3 coding DNA: TGTGCCAGCAGCTTGGGCAGGACTAGCGGGAGTGCAGATACGCAGTATTTT. Translated, it gives CASSLGRTSGSADTQYF.

This sequence joins TRBV19 and TRBJ2-1, with a tentative D call TRBD2 (6 bases). V was shortened by 7 bases and J by 2 bases, with 12 bases between the two germline ends. This CDR3 spans 14 amino acids. Germline V lookup: CDR1 LNHDA, CDR2 SQIVND (reference sequence). CDR3 protein: CASNQPGAYNEQFF. In nucleotides, the CDR3 is TGTGCCAGTAATCAGCCGGGGGCCTACAATGAGCAGTTCTTC. The variable domain in full, completed from reference TRBV19 and TRBJ2-1, reads DGGITQSPKYLFRKEGQNVTLSCEQNLNHDAMYWYRQDPGQGLRLIYYSQIVNDFQKGDIAEGYSVSREKKESFPLTVTSAQKNPTAFYLCASNQPGAYNEQFFGPGTRLTVL.

This chain joins TRBV4-1 and TRBJ1-1, with TRBD1 as a possible D gene (6 bases). Germline CDR1 reads MGHRA; CDR2 reads YSYEKL. The CDR3 runs to 17 residues. V lost 1 base and J lost 5, with 20 bases in between. CDR3 region: CASSQGGPGQGRTEAFF. The CDR3 DNA follows: TGCGCCAGCAGCCAAGGCGGCCCGGGTCAGGGGCGGACTGAAGCTTTCTTT.

The chain is built from TRBV7-9 and TRBJ1-1, with 7 nucleotides matching TRBD1. The CDR3 sequence is 16 residues long. J gave up 1 base and V 4 bases, and 9 bases lay outside the gene matches. In germline, CDR1 is SEHNR, CDR2 FQNEAQ (reference sequence). CDR3 nucleotides: TGTGCCAGCAGCTCCCTGACAGGGTGGGGGAACACTGAAGCTTTCTTT. This codes for CASSSLTGWGNTEAFF. Supplemented by reference TRBV7-9 and TRBJ1-1, the full variable domain reads DTGVSQNPRHKITKRGQNVTFRCDPISEHNRLYWYRQTLGQGPEFLTYFQNEAQLEKSRLLSDRFSAERPKGSFSTLEIQRTEQGDSAMYLCASSSLTGWGNTEAFFGQGTRLTVV.

J is TRBJ2-1 and V is TRBV5-1, with no clear D. Trimming took 1 base from V and 8 from J, leaving 4 bases between them. The germline V gene encodes CDR1 SGHRS and CDR2 YFSETQ. The CDR3 runs to 11 residues. The CDR3 region is CASSLLYEQFF. CDR3 in DNA: TGCGCCAGCAGCTTGCTCTATGAGCAGTTCTTC.

The chain has TRBV5-1 and TRBJ2-7; 11 nucleotides match TRBD2. V trimming: 0 bases; J trimming: 3 bases; junction bases outside the gene matches: 2. The CDR3 extends over 15 amino acids. The germline V gene encodes CDR1 SGHRS and CDR2 YFSETQ. This CDR3 reads CASSLVAGGVYEQYF. The CDR3, as DNA: TGCGCCAGCAGCTTGGTAGCGGGAGGGGTCTACGAGCAGTACTTC. The entire variable domain, with the rest obtained from reference TRBV5-1 and TRBJ2-7, is as follows: KAGVTQTPRYLIKTRGQQVTLSCSPISGHRSVSWYQQTPGQGLQFLFEYFSETQRNKGNFPGRFSGRQFSNSRSEMNVSTLELGDSALYLCASSLVAGGVYEQYFGPGTRLTVT.

Note on this clone: The junction shows a germline mismatch at one end, possibly a read error. V usage is TRBV7-6 and J usage is TRBJ1-2, with 8 bases aligning to TRBD1. The CDR3 consists of 19 residues. The V gene's germline CDR1 is SGHVS and CDR2 FNYEAQ. The CDR3 region is CASSSFGQGLATSNSGYTF. In DNA, the CDR3 is TGTGCCAGCAGCTCGTTCGGACAGGGACTCGCCACCTCTAACTCTGGCTACACCTTC.

A note on this clone: Other DNA variants within this sample encode the same CDR3. V gene TRBV18 combines with J gene TRBJ2-7; 7 positions match TRBD2. Germline assignment: CDR1 KGHSH and CDR2 LQKENI. With 3 bases clipped from V and 3 bases from J, the junction kept 5 bases outside the gene matches. The CDR3 consists of 14 residues. The CDR3 sequence: CASSPGGGSYEQYF. CDR3 coding DNA: TGTGCCAGCTCACCTGGGGGGGGGAGCTACGAGCAGTACTTC.

The CDR3 here is CATSRGLAVNEQYF. CDR3 in DNA: TGTGCCACCAGCAGAGGCCTAGCTGTCAACGAGCAGTACTTC. This chain connects TRBV15 to TRBJ2-7, with a possible D match to TRBD2 (5 bases). CDR1 LNHNV and CDR2 YYDKDF come from the germline V gene (reference sequence). The CDR3 is 14 residues long. The V end was cut by 1 base, the J end by 5 bases, with 12 bases between.

The chain combines TRBV18 with TRBJ1-1; 12 bases are a match to TRBD1. Germline V lookup: CDR1 KGHSH, CDR2 LQKENI. J gave up 5 bases and V 3 bases, and 4 bases lay outside the gene matches. The CDR3 contains 15 residues. The CDR3: CASSPRDRGRTEAFF. In DNA form, the CDR3 reads TGTGCCAGCTCACCCAGGGACAGGGGGCGAACTGAAGCTTTCTTT.

V gene TRBV6-2 or TRBV6-3 combines with J gene TRBJ1-2; D unclear. The germline V and J ends were trimmed by 4 bases and 0 bases, with 9 bases remaining between them. Germline lookup yields CDR1 MNHEY and CDR2 SVGEGT. The CDR3 runs to 14 residues. CDR3 coding DNA: TGTGCCAGCAGTTCCCCTGCGGCTAACTATGGCTACACCTTC. Translation: CASSSPAANYGYTF.

This clone came up once. The V and J genes are TRBV21-1 and TRBJ2-7; no check of the table's D call, TRBD2, against the DNA was made. TRBV21-1 is labeled a pseudogene. CDR3 length: 13 residues. The CDR3 loop is CASSNNPSYEQYF. CDR3 DNA: TGTGCCAGCAGCAATAATCCCTCCTACGAGCAGTACTTC.

This clone was seen a few times. This chain uses TRBV11-3 with TRBJ2-2; D not resolved. Germline values: CDR1 SGHNT, CDR2 YENEEA. The CDR3 covers 13 residues. Trimming stripped 5 bases from V and 4 bases from J, with 8 bases between. CDR3 nucleotides: TGTGCCAGCAGCCAACGAGTCACCGGGGAGCTGTTTTTT. Protein product: CASSQRVTGELFF.

For this clone: Other DNA sequences of this sample code for an identical CDR3. The gene calls are TRBV5-1 and TRBJ1-1; 7 bases are a match to TRBD1. Germline lookup yields CDR1 SGHRS and CDR2 YFSETQ. This CDR3 is 14 amino acids long. Trimming cost V 1 base and J 1 base; bases outside gene matches: 1. This CDR3 is CASSLTGENTEAFF. As DNA, the CDR3 is TGCGCCAGCAGCTTGACAGGGGAGAACACTGAAGCTTTCTTT.

The chain recombines TRBV7-9 with TRBJ1-3, with D hard to call. Trimming pared 1 base from V and 7 bases from J, leaving 20 bases between. This CDR3 is 17 amino acids long. Germline V CDR1 and CDR2: SEHNR, FQNEAQ (reference sequence). CDR3 nucleotides: TGTGCCAGCAGCTTAGACGAGGATAGAGGTAATCGGAACACCATATATTTT. This sequence encodes CASSLDEDRGNRNTIYF.

This sequence joins TRBV18 and TRBJ1-1; D is unclear. Germline-derived CDR1 and CDR2 are KGHSH and LQKENI. V lost 2 bases to trimming and J lost 5 bases, with 18 bases between them. The CDR3 runs 16 residues. CDR3 in DNA: TGTGCCAGCTCACCATCGGTCCGGGGAGAAAGGACTGAAGCTTTCTTT. It is translated as CASSPSVRGERTEAFF. The variable domain in full, completed from reference TRBV18 and TRBJ1-1, reads NAGVMQNPRHLVRRRGQEARLRCSPMKGHSHVYWYRQLPEEGLKFMVYLQKENIIDESGMPKERFSAEFPKEGPSILRIQQVVRGDSAAYFCASSPSVRGERTEAFFGQGTRLTVV.

The V gene is TRBV5-4, the J gene TRBJ1-2, with 9 bases lining up with TRBD1. The CDR3 contains 19 residues. J lost 7 bases, V lost 4 bases, and 23 bases had no gene match. The germline V gene has CDR1 SGHNT and CDR2 YYREEE (reference sequence). The CDR3 spells CASSQPYGRGQGRRIGYTF. CDR3 nucleotides: TGTGCCAGCAGCCAACCCTACGGACGCGGACAGGGGAGGAGGATTGGCTACACCTTC.

This clone occurred once. DNA for the CDR3: TGTGCCAGCAGCTTGGCCCTGACACCTGAAGCTTTCTTT. It codes for CASSLALTPEAFF. The chain recombines TRBV5-5 with TRBJ1-1; no clear D gene. The germline V gene encodes CDR1 SGHKS and CDR2 YYEKEE (reference sequence). V was cut by 0 bases and J by 6 bases, with 9 bases left in between. The CDR3 is made up of 13 amino acids.

The rearrangement joins TRBV5-3 to TRBJ1-2; TRBD1 matches at 7 bases. TRBV5-3 is an open reading frame whose function is uncertain. Trimming cost V 4 bases and J 5 bases; bases outside gene matches: 5. The CDR3 has 13 amino acids. The CDR3 bases are TGTGCCAGAAGCCTCCACAGGGGATATGGCTACACCTTC. Protein: CARSLHRGYGYTF.

This chain connects TRBV7-3 to TRBJ2-7, with D unresolved. CDR1 is SGHTA and CDR2 is FQGTGA in the germline V gene. The CDR3 has 12 amino acids. Trimming stripped 3 bases from V and 6 bases from J, with 9 bases between. CDR3 nucleotides: TGTGCCAGCAGCTTTGTCCCAGGCGAGCAGTACTTC. Protein product: CASSFVPGEQYF.

The chain has TRBV6-5 and TRBJ1-1; no clear D gene. Trimming shortened V by 7 bases and J by 4 bases, and 16 bases separated the two germline ends. Germline CDR1 reads MNHEY; CDR2 reads SVGAGI. The CDR3 runs to 14 residues. The CDR3 is CASNTVGEATEAFF. CDR3 in DNA: TGTGCCAGCAACACAGTCGGGGAGGCCACTGAAGCTTTCTTT.

J is TRBJ1-2 and V is TRBV18, with 9 bases aligning to TRBD1. The germline CDR1 and CDR2 sequences are KGHSH and LQKENI. V shed 4 bases, J shed 2 bases, and the junction held 5 bases outside the gene matches. This CDR3 contains 15 residues. CDR3 nucleotide sequence: TGTGCCAGCTCACATCCTGGACAGGGGAACTATGGCTACACCTTC. It is translated as CASSHPGQGNYGYTF.

Ten or more counts support this clone. V and J are TRBV7-9 and TRBJ2-3; D not resolved. Germline CDR1 is SEHNR and CDR2 is FQNEAQ (reference sequence). The CDR3 has 14 residues. Trimming took 7 bases from V and 2 from J, leaving 13 bases between them. DNA of the CDR3: TGTGCCAGCACCCTAGGTGGGTCCACAGATACGCAGTATTTT. Its translation: CASTLGGSTDTQYF.

The V call is TRBV13, the J call TRBJ2-7; D is possibly TRBD2 (5 bases). The CDR3 consists of 14 residues. Per the germline V gene, CDR1 is PRHDT and CDR2 is FYEKMQ (reference sequence). V was clipped by 3 bases and J by 2 bases, with 11 bases between them. CDR3 region: CASSLPGSPYEQYF. The CDR3 DNA follows: TGTGCCAGCAGCTTGCCGGGATCCCCCTACGAGCAGTACTTC. Complete variable domain (other parts from reference TRBV13 and TRBJ2-7): AAGVIQSPRHLIKEKRETATLKCYPIPRHDTVYWYQQGPGQDPQFLISFYEKMQSDKGSIPDRFSAQQFSDYHSELNMSSLELGDSALYFCASSLPGSPYEQYFGPGTRLTVT.